This TCR beta chain was observed in a study of identical twins. Study conclusions and caveats: These conclusions were based on statistical analysis (cross-sectional, not following the same donors).

This clonotype came up a few times. Its antigen is unidentified. This CDR3 comprises 14 residues. V lost 1 base, J lost 6 bases, and 13 bases lay in between. Per germline, CDR1 SGHRS and CDR2 YFSETQ. TCRdb processed the 5' RACE reads anew with MiXCR; each CDR3 protein has one entry. The sample includes 500,000 or so distinct CDR3 sequences, approximately 15% seen only once; the top ten take roughly 0.56%. This same sample was also part of a study on yellow fever vaccine responses in identical twins.

What was sequenced was CD4+ T cells sorted from blood. This chain joins TRBV5-1 and TRBJ1-1, with D possibly being TRBD1 (6 bases). This clonotype was sampled from a woman younger than 35 in good health. The chain's CDR3 is CASSLSYRESEAFF. DNA for the CDR3: TGCGCCAGCAGCTTGTCATACAGGGAATCTGAAGCTTTCTTT.